Listed below are T cell receptor beta chains from one sample, sequenced in a study of shared clonotypes between healthy human individuals. Clones were sequenced by immunoSEQ multiplex PCR, and TCRdb holds only the in-frame ones, with some missing. The sample yields some 1.5 million clones, more than 95% seen once. The specimen sequenced was naive CD4+ T cells sorted from blood. The receptors stem from a man aged 25-45 years in good health. The CDR3 runs from the conserved cysteine through the conserved F or W. Fields, in order: clone size, D gene, V gene, J gene, CDR3 DNA, CDR3 protein. A D gene is named only where the DNA matches it firmly. Clone size is shown for a subset of rows, as once, few, many or a class of expanded clone.

clone size: .; D gene: .; V gene: TRBV2; J gene: TRBJ2-1; CDR3 DNA: TGTGCCAGCAGTTTAAGTCTCGCCACGGGTGAGCAGTTCTTC; CDR3 protein: CASSLSLATGEQFF
clone size: .; D gene: .; V gene: TRBV5-1; J gene: TRBJ2-5; CDR3 DNA: TGCGCCAGCAGCTTGGGGAGCGAGACCCAGTACTTC; CDR3 protein: CASSLGSETQYF
clone size: few; D gene: .; V gene: TRBV28; J gene: TRBJ2-2; CDR3 DNA: TGTGCCAGCAGTTTGTCCGGGGAGCTGTTTTTT; CDR3 protein: CASSLSGELFF
clone size: few; D gene: .; V gene: TRBV19; J gene: TRBJ1-4; CDR3 DNA: TGTGCCAGTAGTATGGATGCAACTAATGAAAAACTGTTTTTT; CDR3 protein: CASSMDATNEKLFF
clone size: .; D gene: .; V gene: TRBV6-5; J gene: TRBJ2-7; CDR3 DNA: TGTGCCACCACGACTAGGAGCTCCTACGAGCAGTACTTC; CDR3 protein: CATTTRSSYEQYF
clone size: .; D gene: .; V gene: TRBV2; J gene: TRBJ2-6; CDR3 DNA: TGTGCCAGCGGTTTGCCTGGGGCCAACGTCCTGACTTTC; CDR3 protein: CASGLPGANVLTF
clone size: .; D gene: .; V gene: TRBV5-4; J gene: TRBJ1-2; CDR3 DNA: TGTGCCAGCAGCTTGGCGCCAGACTATGGCTACACCTTC; CDR3 protein: CASSLAPDYGYTF
clone size: once; D gene: .; V gene: TRBV2; J gene: TRBJ1-1; CDR3 DNA: TGTGCCAGCAGTGTGGCAGGCCGAGCTAAGAACACTGAAGCTTTCTTT; CDR3 protein: CASSVAGRAKNTEAFF
clone size: .; D gene: .; V gene: TRBV28; J gene: TRBJ1-1; CDR3 DNA: TGTGCCAGCAGTCAATGGGGCTCAGGGAGAAAAGCTTTCTTT; CDR3 protein: CASSQWGSGRKAFF
clone size: .; D gene: .; V gene: TRBV2; J gene: TRBJ2-2; CDR3 DNA: TGTGCCAGCAGTGAGGAGCTCCTCACCGGGGAGCTGTTTTTT; CDR3 protein: CASSEELLTGELFF
clone size: .; D gene: .; V gene: TRBV6-1; J gene: TRBJ1-1; CDR3 DNA: TGTGCCAGCAGTGGTGATTGGGTATTGGTCTACCCTGAAGCTTTCTTT; CDR3 protein: CASSGDWVLVYPEAFF
clone size: .; D gene: .; V gene: TRBV7-7; J gene: TRBJ2-5; CDR3 DNA: TGTGCCAGCGGTCCGGGACATCAAGAGACCCAGTACTTC; CDR3 protein: CASGPGHQETQYF
clone size: .; D gene: .; V gene: TRBV7-9; J gene: TRBJ1-2; CDR3 DNA: TGTGCCAGCAGCTTAGATATAGGCGGCTATGGCTACACCTTC; CDR3 protein: CASSLDIGGYGYTF
clone size: .; D gene: TRBD1; V gene: TRBV2; J gene: TRBJ2-5; CDR3 DNA: TGTGCCAGCATGCCAGGGGGAGTGGAGACCCAGTACTTC; CDR3 protein: CASMPGGVETQYF
clone size: .; D gene: TRBD1; V gene: TRBV15; J gene: TRBJ2-7; CDR3 DNA: TGTGCCACCAGCAGAGTGCCGGGACAGGGGTCCTACGAGCAGTACTTC; CDR3 protein: CATSRVPGQGSYEQYF
clone size: .; D gene: TRBD2; V gene: TRBV30; J gene: TRBJ2-3; CDR3 DNA: TGTGCCTGGCTAGCGGGAGGGTCCACAGATACGCAGTATTTT; CDR3 protein: CAWLAGGSTDTQYF
clone size: .; D gene: .; V gene: TRBV28; J gene: TRBJ2-1; CDR3 DNA: TGTGCCAGCAGTTTCGGGGGAGCGTCCCATGGTGAGCAGTTCTTC; CDR3 protein: CASSFGGASHGEQFF
clone size: once; D gene: TRBD1; V gene: TRBV5-1; J gene: TRBJ1-2; CDR3 DNA: TGCGCCAGCAGCCCCAGGGGGATTGGCTACACCTTC; CDR3 protein: CASSPRGIGYTF
clone size: .; D gene: TRBD1; V gene: TRBV7-9; J gene: TRBJ2-1; CDR3 DNA: TGTGCCAGCAGCTTGTGGGACAGCGCCTACAATGAGCAGTTCTTC; CDR3 protein: CASSLWDSAYNEQFF
clone size: .; D gene: .; V gene: TRBV2; J gene: TRBJ1-2; CDR3 DNA: TGTGCCAGCAGGTCTGGACAGAGAGAAGTCGGAGGCTACACCTTC; CDR3 protein: CASRSGQREVGGYTF
clone size: .; D gene: TRBD1; V gene: TRBV5-1; J gene: TRBJ2-5; CDR3 DNA: TGCGCCAGCAGCTCCTCGGACAGGGGGCTCCAAGAGACCCAGTACTTC; CDR3 protein: CASSSSDRGLQETQYF
clone size: .; D gene: TRBD1; V gene: TRBV5-1; J gene: TRBJ2-7; CDR3 DNA: TGCGCCAGCAGCCTTGACAGGGCACACGAGCAGTACTTC; CDR3 protein: CASSLDRAHEQYF
clone size: .; D gene: TRBD2; V gene: TRBV11-2; J gene: TRBJ2-1; CDR3 DNA: TGTGCCAGCAGCCTCACAACTAGCGGGTATTACAATGAGCAGTTCTTC; CDR3 protein: CASSLTTSGYYNEQFF
clone size: .; D gene: .; V gene: TRBV14; J gene: TRBJ2-2; CDR3 DNA: TGTGCCAGCAGCCATGCTCTGACCTGGTCCGGGGAGCTGTTTTTT; CDR3 protein: CASSHALTWSGELFF
clone size: .; D gene: .; V gene: TRBV14; J gene: TRBJ1-2; CDR3 DNA: TGTGCCAGCAGTCGGACGGGCCTTTATGGCTACACCTTC; CDR3 protein: CASSRTGLYGYTF
clone size: once; D gene: .; V gene: TRBV5-1; J gene: TRBJ1-4; CDR3 DNA: TGCGCCAGCAGCTTGGGGGTTGCTAATGAAAAACTGTTTTTT; CDR3 protein: CASSLGVANEKLFF
clone size: .; D gene: TRBD1; V gene: TRBV28; J gene: TRBJ1-5; CDR3 DNA: TGTGCCAGCAGTTCCCCAGGGGACAGATATAGCAATCAGCCCCAGCATTTT; CDR3 protein: CASSSPGDRYSNQPQHF
clone size: .; D gene: TRBD2; V gene: TRBV4-1; J gene: TRBJ2-1; CDR3 DNA: TGCGCCAGCAGCCAAGGTAGTGGACTAGCGGACTCCTACAATGAGCAGTTCTTC; CDR3 protein: CASSQGSGLADSYNEQFF
clone size: .; D gene: .; V gene: TRBV2; J gene: TRBJ2-1; CDR3 DNA: TGTGCCAGCAGTGTTGGTAGGCCCGGCGGCCAGGCACCTGAGCAGTTCTTC; CDR3 protein: CASSVGRPGGQAPEQFF
clone size: .; D gene: .; V gene: TRBV5-4; J gene: TRBJ1-1; CDR3 DNA: TGTGCCAGCAGCTTGGTGGCGGGGCAGGCTTTCTTT; CDR3 protein: CASSLVAGQAFF
clone size: .; D gene: TRBD2; V gene: TRBV14; J gene: TRBJ2-1; CDR3 DNA: TGTGCCAGCAGCCTCCTACCGGGACTAGCGGGAGGTACGTGGTCCTACAATGAGCAGTTCTTC; CDR3 protein: CASSLLPGLAGGTWSYNEQFF
clone size: .; D gene: .; V gene: TRBV5-1; J gene: TRBJ2-1; CDR3 DNA: TGCGCCAGCAGCTTGGCCTTCACCTCTTACAATGAGCAGTTCTTC; CDR3 protein: CASSLAFTSYNEQFF
clone size: .; D gene: .; V gene: TRBV6-5; J gene: TRBJ2-7; CDR3 DNA: TGTGCCAGCAGTTACTCTACTCGCTACGAGCAGTACTTC; CDR3 protein: CASSYSTRYEQYF
clone size: .; D gene: .; V gene: TRBV2; J gene: TRBJ1-3; CDR3 DNA: TGTGCCAGCAGTGAATACACTCGAAACACCATATATTTT; CDR3 protein: CASSEYTRNTIYF
clone size: .; D gene: TRBD2; V gene: TRBV28; J gene: TRBJ2-7; CDR3 DNA: TGTGCCACCCACCGGGGCGGGAGGGCCAGAAGGAACGAGCAGTACTTC; CDR3 protein: CATHRGGRARRNEQYF
clone size: .; D gene: .; V gene: TRBV7-9; J gene: TRBJ1-4; CDR3 DNA: TGTGCCAGCAGCCCAGGAATTGGTGGACCGTATGAAAAACTGTTTTTT; CDR3 protein: CASSPGIGGPYEKLFF
clone size: .; D gene: .; V gene: TRBV9; J gene: TRBJ2-3; CDR3 DNA: TGTGCCAGCAGCGTAGGGGAAGCGACAGATACGCAGTATTTT; CDR3 protein: CASSVGEATDTQYF
clone size: .; D gene: TRBD2; V gene: TRBV2; J gene: TRBJ2-5; CDR3 DNA: TGTGCCAGCAGACAACTAGCGGGAGTTGGAGAGACCCAGTACTTC; CDR3 protein: CASRQLAGVGETQYF
clone size: .; D gene: TRBD1; V gene: TRBV5-8; J gene: TRBJ2-1; CDR3 DNA: TGTGCCAGCAGCACCGGGACAGGGTTGTACAATGAGCAGTTCTTC; CDR3 protein: CASSTGTGLYNEQFF
clone size: .; D gene: .; V gene: TRBV4-3; J gene: TRBJ2-2; CDR3 DNA: TGCGCCAGCAGCCAAGATCCAGCGGAACTTCCCGGGGAGCTGTTTTTT; CDR3 protein: CASSQDPAELPGELFF
clone size: .; D gene: .; V gene: TRBV5-5; J gene: TRBJ2-5; CDR3 DNA: TGTGCCAGCAGCTTGGTACCCCCAGGGAGCCTCCAAGAGACCCAGTACTTC; CDR3 protein: CASSLVPPGSLQETQYF
clone size: .; D gene: .; V gene: TRBV28; J gene: TRBJ1-1; CDR3 DNA: TGTGCCAGCAGTTTTGGTACCAACACTGAAGCTTTCTTT; CDR3 protein: CASSFGTNTEAFF
clone size: .; D gene: .; V gene: TRBV27; J gene: TRBJ2-1; CDR3 DNA: TGTGCCAGCAGTTTGCCCCCCGGGGTTTCCTACAATGAGCAGTTCTTC; CDR3 protein: CASSLPPGVSYNEQFF
clone size: once; D gene: .; V gene: TRBV7-2; J gene: TRBJ2-7; CDR3 DNA: TGTGCCAGCATGGAACACCCAGCGTACGAGCAGTACTTC; CDR3 protein: CASMEHPAYEQYF
clone size: .; D gene: TRBD2; V gene: TRBV11-2; J gene: TRBJ2-3; CDR3 DNA: TGTGCCAGCAGTATAGCGGGAGCGCTCGATACGCAGTATTTT; CDR3 protein: CASSIAGALDTQYF
clone size: .; D gene: .; V gene: TRBV6-5; J gene: TRBJ1-5; CDR3 DNA: TGTGCCAGCAGCTTCTCCGGCTATAGCAATCAGCCCCAGCATTTT; CDR3 protein: CASSFSGYSNQPQHF
clone size: .; D gene: TRBD1; V gene: TRBV7-9; J gene: TRBJ2-1; CDR3 DNA: TGTGCCAGCAGCTCCGGGTCAGGGGGAGCCTACAATGAGCAGTTCTTC; CDR3 protein: CASSSGSGGAYNEQFF
clone size: .; D gene: .; V gene: TRBV28; J gene: TRBJ2-5; CDR3 DNA: TGTGCCAGCACCCTCAGGGGGGTAGAGACCCAGTACTTC; CDR3 protein: CASTLRGVETQYF
clone size: .; D gene: TRBD2; V gene: TRBV7-2; J gene: TRBJ2-3; CDR3 DNA: TGTGCCAGCAGCGCCCTACTAGCGGGAGTGGGTGCAGATACGCAGTATTTT; CDR3 protein: CASSALLAGVGADTQYF
clone size: .; D gene: .; V gene: TRBV7-2; J gene: TRBJ1-2; CDR3 DNA: TGTGCCAGCAGCTTAGCAGACATACTCTATGGCTACACCTTC; CDR3 protein: CASSLADILYGYTF
clone size: .; D gene: .; V gene: TRBV25-1; J gene: TRBJ2-5; CDR3 DNA: TGTGCCAGCAGTGAAGCGGAAGCGGGCTCAATCCAAGAGACCCAGTACTTC; CDR3 protein: CASSEAEAGSIQETQYF
clone size: .; D gene: TRBD1; V gene: TRBV11-2; J gene: TRBJ2-7; CDR3 DNA: TGTGCCAGCAGCTTAGAAAAGGACAGGGTGTACGAGCAGTACTTC; CDR3 protein: CASSLEKDRVYEQYF
clone size: .; D gene: .; V gene: TRBV6-5; J gene: TRBJ1-5; CDR3 DNA: TGTGCCAGCAGTTACTACCCGGATGTTCAGCCCCAGCATTTT; CDR3 protein: CASSYYPDVQPQHF